This TCR beta chain was sequenced for a study of vaccination and CD4 T cells after COVID-19. Study background: Each control culture was treated with a CEFX pool, an HIV-1 Nef pool, or no peptide.

This CDR3 is built from 14 residues. After removal of 6 bases from V and 2 bases from J, the junction contained 3 bases not matched to a gene. Germline assignment: CDR1 SNHLY and CDR2 FYNNEI. Treatment noted: roughly ten-day PBMC culture with coronavirus spike peptide pools or control peptides (ViraFEST assay). TCR sequencing followed the expansion of antigen-specific T cells with peptide pools in ViraFEST. The authors cultured more than 1.5 million PBMCs per well with around 10 IU/ml IL-2 and about 10 ug/ml peptide pools. This clonotype occurred a few times. Its antigen is currently unknown. With the Oncomine TCR Beta short-read assay, DNA from cultured CD4+ T cells was sequenced. TCRdb reprocessed the PCR reads with MiXCR, giving one entry per CDR3 protein. The sample lists around 20,000 distinct CDR3 sequences, under 55% occurring once.

Sample: CD4+ T cells from blood, cultured in vitro, taken before SARS-CoV-2 vaccination. This clonotype originated in a human donor who had recovered from COVID-19. The V call is TRBV2, the J call TRBJ2-1, with 8 bases lining up with TRBD1. The CDR3 protein is CASRDRGPYNEQFF. The CDR3 nucleotides read TGTGCCAGCAGAGACAGGGGCCCCTACAATGAGCAGTTCTTC.